This TCR beta chain was observed in a study of blood T cells in healthy people across ages. Study-level results: Estimates of diversity drawn from one million T cells were considered underestimates.

This clonotype was observed at least ten times. As yet, its antigen is unknown. Per germline, CDR1 SNHLY and CDR2 FYNNEI. V was clipped by 7 bases and J by 0 bases, with 9 bases between them. This CDR3 comprises 13 residues. The second PCR ran about 6 to 11 cycles with a sample-barcoded 5' primer and J-beta primers. TCRdb re-analysed the 5' RACE reads in MiXCR, keeping a single row per CDR3 protein. The sample lists about 900,000 distinct CDR3 sequences, roughly 43% occurring once. The sequenced sample was blood. This clonotype was sampled from a man in his thirties or forties in good health. The chain uses TRBV2 and TRBJ1-1; the D is unclear. The CDR3 DNA follows: TGTGCCAGCAAAAGGTTCCTGAACACTGAAGCTTTCTTT. Amino acid sequence: CASKRFLNTEAFF.